This is a list of T cell receptor beta chains from one sample in a study of blood T cell repertoires in COVID-19. Here immunoSEQ multiplex PCR was the method, and the copy in TCRdb shows in-frame clones only, minus some. The sample yields tens of thousands of clones, around 85% seen once. Input material: peripheral blood. The receptors originated from a woman between 50 and 59 years old with acute or convalescent COVID-19. The CDR3 runs from the conserved cysteine through the conserved F or W. The D gene is left open where the match is weak. The size entry is marked missing in some rows and otherwise reads once, few, many or a size class.

clone_size: -
j_call: TRBJ1-2
v_call: TRBV5-1
d_call: TRBD1
cdr3_aa: CASSPGSLTGDGYTF
cdr3_nt: TGCGCCAGCAGCCCGGGCAGCCTTACAGGGGATGGCTACACCTTC

clone_size: -
j_call: TRBJ2-5
v_call: TRBV5-1
d_call: -
cdr3_aa: CASAPGGMGETQYF
cdr3_nt: TGCGCCAGCGCCCCCGGGGGTATGGGAGAGACCCAGTACTTC

clone_size: few
j_call: TRBJ1-1
v_call: TRBV7-2
d_call: TRBD1
cdr3_aa: CASSRSGTGIPEAFF
cdr3_nt: TGTGCCAGCAGCCGTTCCGGGACAGGGATCCCTGAAGCTTTCTTT

clone_size: -
j_call: TRBJ1-2
v_call: TRBV3-1/TRBV3-2
d_call: -
cdr3_aa: CASSHGGQRQGYTF
cdr3_nt: TGTGCCAGCAGCCATGGCGGGCAGCGTCAAGGCTACACCTTC

clone_size: -
j_call: TRBJ2-7
v_call: TRBV5-1
d_call: TRBD1
cdr3_aa: CASEPLPGGHEQYF
cdr3_nt: TGCGCCAGCGAACCCCTCCCAGGGGGCCACGAGCAGTACTTC

clone_size: -
j_call: TRBJ2-1
v_call: TRBV7-6
d_call: TRBD2
cdr3_aa: CASSLGLAGFHEQFF
cdr3_nt: TGTGCCAGCAGCTTAGGGCTAGCGGGATTCCATGAGCAGTTCTTC

clone_size: few
j_call: TRBJ2-4
v_call: TRBV5-1
d_call: -
cdr3_aa: CASSPLGGGAKNIQYF
cdr3_nt: TGCGCCAGCAGCCCGCTTGGGGGAGGTGCCAAAAACATTCAGTACTTC

clone_size: -
j_call: TRBJ2-1
v_call: TRBV20-1
d_call: -
cdr3_aa: CSASFGMRDNEQFF
cdr3_nt: TGCAGTGCTAGTTTTGGGATGCGGGACAATGAGCAGTTCTTC

clone_size: -
j_call: TRBJ2-1
v_call: TRBV11-1
d_call: -
cdr3_aa: CASTRGTSYNEQFF
cdr3_nt: TGTGCCAGCACCAGAGGGACTTCCTACAATGAGCAGTTCTTC

clone_size: -
j_call: TRBJ2-2
v_call: TRBV27
d_call: TRBD2
cdr3_aa: CASSLSARAGVGELFF
cdr3_nt: TGTGCCAGCAGTTTATCAGCTCGGGCGGGGGTAGGGGAGCTGTTTTTT

clone_size: -
j_call: TRBJ2-3
v_call: TRBV6-5
d_call: -
cdr3_aa: CASTYSRGRGDTQYF
cdr3_nt: TGTGCCAGCACTTATTCCAGGGGCCGGGGAGATACGCAGTATTTT

clone_size: -
j_call: TRBJ2-1
v_call: TRBV2
d_call: TRBD2
cdr3_aa: CASSGGAGGYYNEQFF
cdr3_nt: TGTGCCAGCAGTGGCGGAGCGGGGGGCTACTACAATGAGCAGTTCTTC

clone_size: few
j_call: TRBJ2-1
v_call: TRBV19
d_call: TRBD2
cdr3_aa: CAVTSGYNEQFF
cdr3_nt: TGTGCCGTGACTAGCGGTTACAATGAGCAGTTCTTC

clone_size: -
j_call: TRBJ1-1
v_call: TRBV10-1
d_call: -
cdr3_aa: CASTVALNTEAFF
cdr3_nt: TGCGCCAGCACCGTGGCCTTGAACACTGAAGCTTTCTTT

clone_size: -
j_call: TRBJ2-1
v_call: TRBV10-3
d_call: -
cdr3_aa: CAISVEGVGNEQFF
cdr3_nt: TGTGCCATCAGTGTAGAGGGAGTGGGGAATGAGCAGTTCTTC